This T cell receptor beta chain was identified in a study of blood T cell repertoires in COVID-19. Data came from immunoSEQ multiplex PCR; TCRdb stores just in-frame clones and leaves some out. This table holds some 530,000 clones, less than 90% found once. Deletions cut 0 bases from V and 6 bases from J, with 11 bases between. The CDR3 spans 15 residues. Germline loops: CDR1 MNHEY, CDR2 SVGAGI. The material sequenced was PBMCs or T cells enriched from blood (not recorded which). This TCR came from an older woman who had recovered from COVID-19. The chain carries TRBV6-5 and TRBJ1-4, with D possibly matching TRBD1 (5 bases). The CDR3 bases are TGTGCCAGCAGTTACTCGGGGCCAGGGCATGAAAAACTGTTTTTT. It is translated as CASSYSGPGHEKLFF.